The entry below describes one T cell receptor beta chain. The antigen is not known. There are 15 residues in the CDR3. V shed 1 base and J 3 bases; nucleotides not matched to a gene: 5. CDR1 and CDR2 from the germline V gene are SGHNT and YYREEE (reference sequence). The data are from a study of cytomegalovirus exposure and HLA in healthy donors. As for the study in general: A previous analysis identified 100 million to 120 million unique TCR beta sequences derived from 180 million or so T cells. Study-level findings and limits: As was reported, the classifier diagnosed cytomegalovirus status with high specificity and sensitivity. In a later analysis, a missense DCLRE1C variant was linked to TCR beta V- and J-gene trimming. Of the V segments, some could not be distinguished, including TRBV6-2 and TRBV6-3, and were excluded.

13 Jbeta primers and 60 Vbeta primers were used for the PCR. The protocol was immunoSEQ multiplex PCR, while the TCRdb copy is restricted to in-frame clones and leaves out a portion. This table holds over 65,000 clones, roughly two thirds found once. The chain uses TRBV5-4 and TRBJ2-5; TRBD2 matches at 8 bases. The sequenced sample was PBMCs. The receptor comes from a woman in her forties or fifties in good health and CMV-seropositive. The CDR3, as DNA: TGTGCCAGCAGCTTGAGGCTAGCGGGTGAAGAGACCCAGTACTTC. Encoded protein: CASSLRLAGEETQYF.